This TCR beta chain comes out of a study of T cells in Graves' hyperthyroidism and ophthalmopathy (dated by TCRdb to the late 2010s). A note on the overall study: Peripheral blood samples were taken at the time of initial diagnosis, prior to any treatment. To identify distinguishing TCR V-J signatures, a discovery cohort of some 100 patients was used, comprising 43 with Graves' ophthalmopathy and 55 to 65 with stable Graves' hyperthyroidism. An independent validation cohort of around 19 hyperthyroidism patients and approximately 16 patients who later progressed to ophthalmopathy tested prospective prediction of ophthalmopathy. The 100 or so discovery patients were divided at random into training and test sets in a 7:3 ratio. In several Graves' hyperthyroidism patients, the study also compared T-cell repertoires from thyroid tissue with T-cell repertoires from blood. After sampling, hyperthyroidism patients received methimazole starting at 30 mg daily, and ophthalmopathy patients received high-dose intravenous methylprednisolone. TCR Vbeta CDR3 sequencing of 120 to 150 peripheral blood samples (over 40 ophthalmopathy, approximately 80 hyperthyroidism and roughly 17 progressor patients) is reported in the paper.

This clonotype has a count of ten or more. Its antigen has not been determined. Base qualities are not provided; no much larger clone lies one nucleotide away. Stable Graves' hyperthyroidism was defined as the absence of progression to ophthalmopathy over 18 months of follow-up. The hyperthyroidism patients were between 18 and 65 years old and newly diagnosed, with a disease duration of less than 2 months. The study excluded patients with uncontrolled infections, other autoimmune diseases, pregnancy or lactation. Diagnoses relied on clinical symptoms, serum thyroxine and TRAb, thyroid ultrasound and orbital computed tomography. PBMCs were isolated from approximately 10 ml of fresh peripheral blood by Ficoll-Paque density gradient centrifugation. Trizol reagent was used to extract total RNA, and RNA quality was then checked on an Agilent 2100 Bioanalyzer. From the germline V gene (reference sequence), CDR1 is LNHNV and CDR2 is YYDKDF. Deletion took 8 bases off V and 4 bases off J, with a span of 17 bases between the germline ends. The CDR3 contains 14 residues, cysteine and phenylalanine counted. Only the CDR3 part of the read is kept: 42 bases, read in frame from the first base.

The TCR beta CDR3 regions were amplified from the RNA transcripts. The first round of RT-PCR for the TCR CDR3 was performed with the HTBI primer set and the Qiagen OneStep RT-PCR kit. Libraries were constructed in a second round of multiplex PCR, after which size selection and purification were performed. Sequencing of the libraries was done on an Illumina HiSeq2000 using paired-end 100 bp reads. Concerning the study's data processing: SOAPnuke was used to process the raw data, throwing out any read that contained adapters or uncalled bases, had a mean Phred below 15, or lacked an exact constant-primer or identifier match. COPE v1.2.5 was used to merge the high-quality paired reads, and each unique nucleotide sequence was defined as a clonotype. MiTCR v1.1 was used to align clonotypes to the IMGT TRBV, TRBD and TRBJ reference segments. The analysis included only V-J combinations with a frequency above 0.0001, which together covered 99% to 99.2% of the repertoires. A TCS score was defined as the ratio of F50 (clonal expansion) to E x V (chaos), with BLOSUM62-based TCRdist applied between CDR3 peptides within each V-J. Welch's t-statistics and random forest reduced around 510 V-J features to under 15, which were used in a naive Bayes classifier (R e1071). In-frame beta chains were kept once TCRdb had trimmed the public reads at Q25 with fastp and called clones with MiXCR. Rows matching on CDR3 protein sequence are summarized as one entry with the most common DNA and genes. TCRdb's processing, not the authors', yielded these V and J calls. Across this sample there are under 350,000 distinct CDR3 sequences, with 18% seen only once. The ten top clones hold under 55% of the sample.

Overall study results and their limits: Most expanded thyroid clonotypes (frequency above 0.001) were also detected in blood, suggesting blood repertoires may reflect thyroid immune responses. No statistical method was used to fix the sample size in advance, and group allocation was not hidden from the investigators. A model built on a 13 V-J signature distinguished ophthalmopathy from stable hyperthyroidism, reaching around 87% sensitivity and approximately 83% specificity in cross-validation and 80%/75% in testing. In validation, the model predicted progression to ophthalmopathy a median of 6.5 months before onset, with over 55% sensitivity and about 72% specificity.

The chain joins TRBV15 to TRBJ1-1; TRBD1 is possibly the D segment (5 matching bases). The TCR was taken from a woman between 50 and 59 years old with Graves' hyperthyroidism. Material: blood. The CDR3 protein sequence reads: CATLRQTGGTEAFF. At the DNA level, the sequence is TGTGCCACCCTCCGCCAAACAGGCGGCACTGAAGCTTTCTTT.